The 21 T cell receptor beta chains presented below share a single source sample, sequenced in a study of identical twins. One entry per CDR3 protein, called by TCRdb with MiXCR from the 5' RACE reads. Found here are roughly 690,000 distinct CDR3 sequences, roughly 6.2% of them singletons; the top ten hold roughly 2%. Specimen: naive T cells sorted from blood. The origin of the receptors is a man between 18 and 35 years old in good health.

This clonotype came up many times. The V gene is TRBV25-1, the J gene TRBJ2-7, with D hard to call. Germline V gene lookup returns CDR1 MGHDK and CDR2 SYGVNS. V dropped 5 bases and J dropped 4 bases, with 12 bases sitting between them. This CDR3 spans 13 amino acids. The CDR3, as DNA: TGTGCCAGCAGTTGGGTAGGGTCGTACGAGCAGTACTTC. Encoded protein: CASSWVGSYEQYF.

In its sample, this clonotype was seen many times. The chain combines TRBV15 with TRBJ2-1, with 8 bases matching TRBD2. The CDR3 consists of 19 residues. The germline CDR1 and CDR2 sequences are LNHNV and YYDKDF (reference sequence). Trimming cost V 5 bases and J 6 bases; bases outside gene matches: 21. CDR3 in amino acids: CATSPRGTRRKLVGNEQFF. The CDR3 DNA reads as TGTGCCACCAGCCCGAGGGGGACTAGGCGGAAATTGGTGGGCAATGAGCAGTTCTTC.

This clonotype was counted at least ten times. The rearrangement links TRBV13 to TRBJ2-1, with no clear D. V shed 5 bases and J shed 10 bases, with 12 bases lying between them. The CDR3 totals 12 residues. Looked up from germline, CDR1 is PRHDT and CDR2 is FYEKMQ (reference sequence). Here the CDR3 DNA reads TGTGCCAGCAGCCAGACCCGTCGGGAGCAGTTCTTC. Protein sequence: CASSQTRREQFF.

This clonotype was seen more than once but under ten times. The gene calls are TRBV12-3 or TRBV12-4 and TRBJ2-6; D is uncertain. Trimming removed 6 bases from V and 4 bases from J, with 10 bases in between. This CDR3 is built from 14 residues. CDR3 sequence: CASRATTGANVLTF. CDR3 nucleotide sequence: TGTGCCAGCAGGGCAACGACCGGGGCCAACGTCCTGACTTTC.

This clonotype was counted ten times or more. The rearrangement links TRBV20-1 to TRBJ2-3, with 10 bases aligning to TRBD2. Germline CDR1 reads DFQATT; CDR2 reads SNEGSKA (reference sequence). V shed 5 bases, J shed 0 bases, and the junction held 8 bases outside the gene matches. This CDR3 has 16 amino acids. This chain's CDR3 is CSARKGLAPSTDTQYF. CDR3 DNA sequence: TGCAGTGCTCGCAAGGGACTAGCGCCTAGCACAGATACGCAGTATTTT.

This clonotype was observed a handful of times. CDR3 sequence (DNA): TGTGCCAGCAGTTACTCGGTTCTCGGGGGCCTGGAACTGTTTTTT. Translated, it gives CASSYSVLGGLELFF. The chain uses TRBV6-5 and TRBJ1-4, with D possibly being TRBD1 (6 bases). The germline V and J ends were trimmed by 0 bases and 12 bases, with 17 bases remaining between them. Germline V CDR1 and CDR2: MNHEY, SVGAGI. This CDR3 has 15 residues.

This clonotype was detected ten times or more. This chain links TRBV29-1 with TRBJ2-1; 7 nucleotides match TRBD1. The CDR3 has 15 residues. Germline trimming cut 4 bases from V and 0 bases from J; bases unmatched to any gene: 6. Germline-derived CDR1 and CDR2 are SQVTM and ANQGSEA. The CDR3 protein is CSVAGTDSSYNEQFF. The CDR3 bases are TGCAGCGTTGCTGGGACAGACAGCTCCTACAATGAGCAGTTCTTC.

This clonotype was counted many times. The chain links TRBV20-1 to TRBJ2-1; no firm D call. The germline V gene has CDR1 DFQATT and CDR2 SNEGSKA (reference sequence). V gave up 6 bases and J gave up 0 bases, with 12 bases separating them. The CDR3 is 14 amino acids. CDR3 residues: CSATPLSSYNEQFF. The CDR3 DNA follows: TGCAGTGCGACACCCTTGAGCTCCTACAATGAGCAGTTCTTC.

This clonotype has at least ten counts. CDR3 DNA: TGCAGTGCTAGAGATCAGTTGATGGCCGGAATTAATTCACCCCTCCACTTT. Translated: CSARDQLMAGINSPLHF. This chain links TRBV20-1 with TRBJ1-6; D unclear. CDR1 is DFQATT and CDR2 is SNEGSKA in the germline V gene (reference sequence). Trimming shortened V by 0 bases and J by 6 bases, and 18 bases separated the two germline ends. This CDR3 is built from 17 residues.

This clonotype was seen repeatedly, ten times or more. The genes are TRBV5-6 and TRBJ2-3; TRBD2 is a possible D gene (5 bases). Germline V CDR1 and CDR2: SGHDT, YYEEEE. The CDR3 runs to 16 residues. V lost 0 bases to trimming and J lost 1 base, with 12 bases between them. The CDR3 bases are TGTGCCAGCAGCTTGGCCCGGGGAATCGGCACAGATACGCAGTATTTT. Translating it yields CASSLARGIGTDTQYF.

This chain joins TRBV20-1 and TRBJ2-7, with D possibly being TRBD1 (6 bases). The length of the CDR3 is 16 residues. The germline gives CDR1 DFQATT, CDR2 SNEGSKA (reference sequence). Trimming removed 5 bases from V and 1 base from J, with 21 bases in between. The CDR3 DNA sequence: TGCAGTGCTGGGCCCCGATCCGGGACACCTTCCTACGAGCAGTACTTC. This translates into CSAGPRSGTPSYEQYF.

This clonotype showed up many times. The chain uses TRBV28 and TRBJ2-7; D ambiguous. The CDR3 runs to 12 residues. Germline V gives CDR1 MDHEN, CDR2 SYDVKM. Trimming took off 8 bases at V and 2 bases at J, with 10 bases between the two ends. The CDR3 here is CASYGVTYEQYF. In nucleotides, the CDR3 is TGTGCCAGCTATGGGGTGACCTACGAGCAGTACTTC.

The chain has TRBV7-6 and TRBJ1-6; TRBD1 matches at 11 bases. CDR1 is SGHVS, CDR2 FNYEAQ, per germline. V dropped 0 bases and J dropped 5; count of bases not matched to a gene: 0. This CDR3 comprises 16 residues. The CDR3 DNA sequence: TGTGCCAGCAGCTTAGCGGGACAGGGGGATAATTCACCCCTCCACTTT. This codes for CASSLAGQGDNSPLHF.

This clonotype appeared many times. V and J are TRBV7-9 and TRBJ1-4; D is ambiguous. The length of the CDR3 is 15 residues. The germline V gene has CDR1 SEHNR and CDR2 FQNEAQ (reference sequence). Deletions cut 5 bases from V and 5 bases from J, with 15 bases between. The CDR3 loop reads CASSPGSRSNEKLFF. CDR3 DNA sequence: TGTGCCAGCAGCCCGGGGTCCCGCTCAAATGAAAAACTGTTTTTT.

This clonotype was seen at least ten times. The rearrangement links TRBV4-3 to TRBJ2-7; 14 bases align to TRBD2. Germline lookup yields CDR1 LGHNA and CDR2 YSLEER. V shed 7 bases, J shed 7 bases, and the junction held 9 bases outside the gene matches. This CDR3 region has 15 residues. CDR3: CASTEGLAGEWEQYF. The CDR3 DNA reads TGCGCCAGCACCGAGGGACTAGCGGGAGAGTGGGAGCAGTACTTC.

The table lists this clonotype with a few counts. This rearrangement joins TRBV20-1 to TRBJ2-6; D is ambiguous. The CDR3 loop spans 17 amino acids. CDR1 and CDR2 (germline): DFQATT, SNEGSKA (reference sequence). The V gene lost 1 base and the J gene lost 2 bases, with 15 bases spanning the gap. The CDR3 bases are TGCAGTGCTAGAGGGCAGATAAATGGCCCTGGGGCCAACGTCCTGACTTTC. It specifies CSARGQINGPGANVLTF.

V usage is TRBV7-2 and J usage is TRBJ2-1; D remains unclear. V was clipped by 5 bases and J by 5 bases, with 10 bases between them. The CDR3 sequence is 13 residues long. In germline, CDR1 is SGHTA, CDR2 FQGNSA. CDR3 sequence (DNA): TGTGCCAGCAGCAACCCGACCAACAATGAGCAGTTCTTC. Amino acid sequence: CASSNPTNNEQFF.

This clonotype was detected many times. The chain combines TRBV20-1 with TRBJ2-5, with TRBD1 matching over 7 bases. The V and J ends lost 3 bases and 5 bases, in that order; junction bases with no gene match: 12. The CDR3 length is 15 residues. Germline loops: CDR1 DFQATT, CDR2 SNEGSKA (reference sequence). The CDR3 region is CSASGESGGVETQYF. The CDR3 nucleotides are TGCAGTGCTAGCGGGGAGTCAGGGGGTGTCGAGACCCAGTACTTC.

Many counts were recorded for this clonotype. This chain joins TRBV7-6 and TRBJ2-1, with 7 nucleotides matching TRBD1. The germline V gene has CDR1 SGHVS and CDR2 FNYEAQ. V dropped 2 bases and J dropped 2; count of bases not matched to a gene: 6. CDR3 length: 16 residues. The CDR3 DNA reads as TGTGCCAGCAGCTTACGGTGGGACAGACCCTACAATGAGCAGTTCTTC. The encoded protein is CASSLRWDRPYNEQFF.

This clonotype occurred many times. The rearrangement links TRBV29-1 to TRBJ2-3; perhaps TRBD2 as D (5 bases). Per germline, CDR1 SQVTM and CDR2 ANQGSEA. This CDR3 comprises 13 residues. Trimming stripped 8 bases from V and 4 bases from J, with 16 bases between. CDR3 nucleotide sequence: TGCAGCCTCCTACTGGACTGGGCAGATACGCAGTATTTT. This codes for CSLLLDWADTQYF.

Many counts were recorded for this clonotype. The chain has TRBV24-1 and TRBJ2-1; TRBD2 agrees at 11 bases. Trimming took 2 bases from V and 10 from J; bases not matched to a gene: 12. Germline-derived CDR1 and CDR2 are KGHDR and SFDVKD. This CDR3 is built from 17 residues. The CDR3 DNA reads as TGTGCCACCAGTGATTATAGCGGGAGGGCCTCTGGCGGCGAGCAGTTCTTC. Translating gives CATSDYSGRASGGEQFF.